This T cell receptor beta chain was obtained from a study of glioma-infiltrating T cells. Study-wide results and limits: Gliomas, especially low-grade, showed above-expected tissue-blood divergence; non-neoplastic patients showed below. Only very few CDR3 sequences appeared in both tissue and blood.

The CDR3 has 16 residues. V lost 6 bases, J lost 4 bases, and 21 bases lay in between. Amplification of TCR alpha and beta CDR3 regions from RNA used iRepertoire nested multiplex PCR. For one-step reverse transcription and amplification, 100-400 ng of tissue mRNA or PBMC total RNA was used. TCRdb independently ran MiXCR on the multiplex PCR reads; one entry per CDR3 protein. Among 100,000 to 150,000 distinct CDR3 sequences listed, about 25% were seen once. This clonotype has only a few counts. As yet, its antigen is unknown. This sequence joins TRBV12-3 or TRBV12-4 and TRBJ1-1; unclear D gene. Source material: glioma tissue, nonneoplastic brain tissue, or PBMCs (not recorded which). This TCR derives from a human donor with low-grade glioma or glioblastoma, undergoing nonglioma brain surgery, or in good health (not recorded which). The CDR3 sequence: CASRPMWDGVGTEAFF. The CDR3 coding sequence is TGTGCCAGCAGACCCATGTGGGATGGGGTAGGCACTGAAGCTTTCTTT.